Each of the 28 T cell receptor beta chains below was sequenced from the same sample in a study of CD8 T cell repertoires and HIV-1 epitope variants. Method: immunoSEQ multiplex PCR; TCRdb's copy keeps in-frame clones and lacks some. The repertoire holds some 4,400 clones, around 63% seen once, with 45% to 50% in the top ten. These receptors are not linked to any known antigen. Sequencing was carried out using cultured CD8+ T cells derived from PBMCs. Receptors originate from a male donor with HIV.

The chain couples TRBV11-3 to TRBJ2-3; no reliable D call. This CDR3 is 13 amino acids long. V was shortened by 2 bases and J by 4 bases, with 7 bases between the two germline ends. Germline values: CDR1 SGHNT, CDR2 YENEEA. In nucleotides, the CDR3 is TGTGCCAGCAGCTTACCAGACGCAGATACGCAGTATTTT. This sequence encodes CASSLPDADTQYF.

This sequence joins TRBV6-5 and TRBJ2-7; D is unclear. V lost 7 bases, J lost 5 bases, and 15 bases lay in between. The CDR3 is 13 amino acids. The germline gives CDR1 MNHEY, CDR2 SVGAGI. As DNA, the CDR3 is TGTGCCAGCACTACCTTTAGCCTTCACGAGCAGTACTTC. This encodes CASTTFSLHEQYF.

The chain carries TRBV27 and TRBJ2-7; a weak D match, TRBD2 (6 bases). The CDR3 runs 16 residues. Per germline, CDR1 MNHEY and CDR2 SMNVEV (reference sequence). V was cut by 0 bases and J by 1 base, with 13 bases left in between. The chain's CDR3 is CASSLSEGTVSYEQYF. As DNA, the CDR3 is TGTGCCAGCAGTTTATCGGAGGGGACTGTATCCTACGAGCAGTACTTC.

This clone appeared a few times. This chain connects TRBV19 to TRBJ2-7, with 10 bases identical to TRBD2. The ends lost 4 bases at V and 0 bases at J; junction bases unmatched: 12. Looked up from germline, CDR1 is LNHDA and CDR2 is SQIVND (reference sequence). CDR3 size: 18 residues. Here the CDR3 reads CASSTHAGLAESSYEQYF. CDR3 DNA sequence: TGTGCCAGTAGTACTCACGCTGGACTAGCGGAAAGCTCCTACGAGCAGTACTTC.

The chain employs TRBV12-1 and TRBJ2-7. TRBV12-1 has pseudogene status. The CDR3 has 12 residues. As DNA, the CDR3 is TGTGCCAGTGACCGACGCTCCTACGAGCAGTACTTC. Translating it yields CASDRRSYEQYF.

The table lists this clone with a count of one. The rearrangement links TRBV28 to TRBJ1-2; 7 nucleotides align to TRBD1. Germline values: CDR1 MDHEN, CDR2 SYDVKM. V lost 3 bases, J lost 8 bases, and 15 bases stayed unmatched. The CDR3 is 16 residues long. The CDR3 loop is CASSFYLTGSGNGYTF. The CDR3 nucleotides are TGTGCCAGCAGTTTTTATTTGACAGGGAGCGGCAACGGCTACACCTTC.

This chain uses TRBV28 with TRBJ2-7; D uncertain. Germline lookup yields CDR1 MDHEN and CDR2 SYDVKM. The germline V and J ends were trimmed by 5 bases and 3 bases, with 5 bases remaining between them. The CDR3 covers 11 residues. Here the CDR3 DNA reads TGTGCCAGCAGTGCGAACTACGAGCAGTACTTC. It specifies CASSANYEQYF.

This clone appeared a single time. This chain uses TRBV28 with TRBJ2-1; TRBD1 agrees at 7 bases. Germline trimming cut 5 bases from V and 4 bases from J; bases unmatched to any gene: 5. The CDR3 runs 14 residues. The germline gives CDR1 MDHEN, CDR2 SYDVKM. The CDR3 DNA reads TGTGCCAGCAGTGCCGGACAGGCTTACAATGAGCAGTTCTTC. Its protein product is CASSAGQAYNEQFF.

This chain connects TRBV5-5 to TRBJ1-1, with 8 bases that match TRBD1. Germline loops: CDR1 SGHKS, CDR2 YYEKEE (reference sequence). This CDR3 has 15 amino acids. Unmatched junction bases numbered 2, after V lost 0 bases and J lost 1 base. CDR3 coding DNA: TGTGCCAGCAGCTTGGCCGGGACAGGGAACACTGAAGCTTTCTTT. The encoded protein is CASSLAGTGNTEAFF.

The rearrangement links TRBV7-2 to TRBJ2-1; possible D gene TRBD2, 7 bases. The CDR3 has 16 residues. The ends were cut back, 1 base at V and 3 bases at J, with 13 bases in the middle. Germline assignment: CDR1 SGHTA and CDR2 FQGNSA. CDR3 in DNA: TGTGCCAGCAGCTTAGACAGCGGGACACGCTACAATGAGCAGTTCTTC. It is translated as CASSLDSGTRYNEQFF.

V gene TRBV10-3 combines with J gene TRBJ2-7, with unresolved D. Germline CDR1 and CDR2: ENHRY and SYGVKD. This CDR3 comprises 12 residues. The V gene lost 5 bases and the J gene lost 5 bases, with 10 bases spanning the gap. The CDR3 reads CAISPVGNEQYF. The CDR3 DNA reads TGTGCCATCAGTCCGGTGGGGAACGAGCAGTACTTC.

The rearrangement uses TRBV9 and TRBJ2-1, with 10 nucleotides matching TRBD2. CDR1 and CDR2 (germline): SGDLS, YYNGEE. Germline trimming cut 2 bases from V and 3 bases from J; bases unmatched to any gene: 2. This CDR3 is built from 15 residues. CDR3 loop: CASSVSGGDYNEQFF. The CDR3 bases are TGTGCCAGCAGCGTGAGCGGGGGGGACTACAATGAGCAGTTCTTC.

This rearrangement joins TRBV6-1 to TRBJ1-2; TRBD1 agrees at 8 bases. The CDR3 totals 14 residues. Germline V CDR1 and CDR2: MNHNS, SASEGT. V lost 4 bases and J lost 1; bases outside the gene matches: 2. CDR3 nucleotides: TGTGCCAGCAGTGCGGACAGGGATAACTATGGCTACACCTTC. Protein sequence: CASSADRDNYGYTF.

The rearrangement links TRBV7-9 to TRBJ1-3, with D unresolved. Germline CDR1 SEHNR, CDR2 FQNEAQ (reference sequence). V was pared by 5 bases and J by 7 bases, with 15 bases between. There are 14 residues in the CDR3. The CDR3 protein is CASSGLDDGNTIYF. CDR3 sequence (DNA): TGTGCCAGCAGCGGATTGGACGATGGCAACACCATATATTTT.

The CDR3 DNA reads TGTGCCTGGAGTAGGGTCCCTATGAACACTGAAGCTTTCTTT. Translating gives CAWSRVPMNTEAFF. The rearrangement joins TRBV30 to TRBJ1-1; D unclear. Between the trimmed V and J ends, which lost 2 bases and 0 bases, there was a span of 10 bases. The CDR3 extends over 14 amino acids. Germline CDR1 is GTSNPN and CDR2 is SVGIG (reference sequence).

This clone was observed a few times. This CDR3 is CASSRILDYEQYF. CDR3 DNA sequence: TGCGCCAGCAGCCGTATACTCGACTACGAGCAGTACTTC. V gene TRBV4-3 combines with J gene TRBJ2-7; D unresolved. Trimming removed 4 bases at V and 3 bases at J, with 10 bases between. Germline lookup yields CDR1 LGHNA and CDR2 YSLEER. This CDR3 is 13 amino acids long.

This clone came up once. The chain carries TRBV6-5 and TRBJ1-2; 7 bases line up with TRBD1. This CDR3 has 15 residues. Germline V lookup: CDR1 MNHEY, CDR2 SVGAGI. The junction had 2 bases not matched to a gene; V was cut back by 0 bases and J by 1 base. CDR3 protein: CASSYSQGGNYGYTF. DNA of the CDR3: TGTGCCAGCAGTTACTCGCAGGGGGGTAACTATGGCTACACCTTC.

This chain connects TRBV7-9 to TRBJ2-1; 16 positions match TRBD2. Germline values: CDR1 SEHNR, CDR2 FQNEAQ (reference sequence). The CDR3 totals 18 residues. V shed 5 bases, J shed 5 bases, and the junction held 9 bases outside the gene matches. CDR3 in DNA: TGTGCCAGCAGCCTCCCGGGACTAGCGGGGGGGTCGGACAATGAGCAGTTCTTC. Protein product: CASSLPGLAGGSDNEQFF.

The V gene is TRBV7-7, the J gene TRBJ2-5; D is tentatively TRBD1 or TRBD2 (7 bases each). CDR1 SSHAT and CDR2 FNYEAQ come from the germline V gene (reference sequence). The CDR3 extends over 15 amino acids. The V and J ends lost 5 bases and 2 bases respectively, with 15 bases between them. DNA for the CDR3: TGTGCCAGCAGCCAGGGGGGGGCTGTACAAGAGACCCAGTACTTC. It yields the protein CASSQGGAVQETQYF. Complete variable domain (other parts from reference TRBV7-7 and TRBJ2-5): GAGVSQSPRYKVTKRGQDVTLRCDPISSHATLYWYQQALGQGPEFLTYFNYEAQPDKSGLPSDRFSAERPEGSISTLTIQRTEQRDSAMYRCASSQGGAVQETQYFGPGTRLLVL.

This chain joins TRBV19 and TRBJ1-2, with 7 bases that match TRBD1. This CDR3 has 15 residues. J gave up 1 base and V 1 base, and 3 bases lay outside the gene matches. Germline-derived CDR1 and CDR2 are LNHDA and SQIVND (reference sequence). CDR3 coding DNA: TGTGCCAGTAGTATAGGTCACAGGGGTAACTATGGCTACACCTTC. It is translated as CASSIGHRGNYGYTF.

The chain joins TRBV5-6 to TRBJ2-1; 15 bases line up with TRBD2. There are 15 residues in the CDR3. V was pared by 4 bases and J by 8 bases, with 4 bases of the junction left unmatched. Germline loops: CDR1 SGHDT, CDR2 YYEEEE. The CDR3 sequence is CASSQGLAGGYEQFF. The CDR3, as DNA: TGTGCCAGCAGCCAAGGACTAGCGGGGGGGTATGAGCAGTTCTTC. Full variable domain (outside the CDR3, taken from reference TRBV5-6 and TRBJ2-1): DAGVTQSPTHLIKTRGQQVTLRCSPKSGHDTVSWYQQALGQGPQFIFQYYEEEERQRGNFPDRFSGHQFPNYSSELNVNALLLGDSALYLCASSQGLAGGYEQFFGPGTRLTVL.

The chain couples TRBV18 to TRBJ2-6; tentative D call: TRBD1 (6 bases). Trimming pared 7 bases from V and 5 bases from J, leaving 24 bases between. CDR3 size: 18 residues. Germline V gene lookup returns CDR1 KGHSH and CDR2 LQKENI. As DNA, the CDR3 is TGTGCCAGCTACAGTCCAGGGACATTTACAAAGCGGGCCAACGTCCTGACTTTC. Its translation is CASYSPGTFTKRANVLTF.

This chain joins TRBV28 and TRBJ1-2; D may be TRBD1 (5 bases). Germline CDR1 reads MDHEN; CDR2 reads SYDVKM. The CDR3 has 14 amino acids. Trimming took off 4 bases at V and 4 bases at J, with 13 bases between the two ends. In DNA form, the CDR3 reads TGTGCCAGCAGTTGGGCCCTCGGGGGCTATGGCTACACCTTC. It is translated as CASSWALGGYGYTF.

This chain joins TRBV7-9 and TRBJ1-1; D gene unclear. V was clipped by 1 base and J by 2 bases, with 17 bases between them. The CDR3 sequence is 17 residues long. Germline values: CDR1 SEHNR, CDR2 FQNEAQ (reference sequence). This CDR3 reads CASSLDFNGAANTEAFF. CDR3 nucleotides: TGTGCCAGCAGCTTAGATTTCAATGGTGCAGCCAACACTGAAGCTTTCTTT.

V usage is TRBV6-1 and J usage is TRBJ2-7, with 9 bases identical to TRBD1. V trimming: 4 bases; J trimming: 5 bases; junction bases outside the gene matches: 9. The CDR3 contains 15 residues. Germline V gene sequence: CDR1 MNHNS, CDR2 SASEGT. CDR3 DNA: TGTGCCAGCAGTGCCCGGGACAGGGTTAACCACGAGCAGTACTTC. Its translation is CASSARDRVNHEQYF.

The chain employs TRBV9 and TRBJ2-1; 10 bases are shared with TRBD2. This CDR3 has 15 residues. The ends lost 2 bases at V and 3 bases at J; junction bases unmatched: 2. Looked up from germline, CDR1 is SGDLS and CDR2 is YYNGEE. CDR3 protein: CASSVTSGVYNEQFF. CDR3 in DNA: TGTGCCAGCAGCGTTACTAGCGGGGTCTACAATGAGCAGTTCTTC.

The chain combines TRBV7-9 with TRBJ1-5; D is undetermined. V was clipped by 1 base and J by 5 bases, with 6 bases between them. This CDR3 is built from 13 residues. Germline CDR1 and CDR2: SEHNR and FQNEAQ (reference sequence). CDR3 amino acids: CASSLGTDQPQHF. Written as DNA, the CDR3 is TGTGCCAGCAGCTTAGGTACAGATCAGCCCCAGCATTTT.

This clone is termed medium-sized. The genes are TRBV28 and TRBJ2-5, with a possible D match to TRBD2 (6 bases). Trimming left V 4 bases short and J 4 bases short, with 13 bases between. The CDR3 loop spans 14 amino acids. Per the germline V gene, CDR1 is MDHEN and CDR2 is SYDVKM. CDR3: CASSSPLGGETQYF. The CDR3 region has the DNA TGTGCCAGCAGTTCACCCCTGGGGGGAGAGACCCAGTACTTC.